This T cell receptor (beta chain) is from a study of cytomegalovirus exposure and HLA in healthy donors. Looking at the study overall: It was reported in a later analysis that the same platform had been used for the 120 or so validation repertoires as for the roughly 650 first-cohort repertoires.

The donors were members of the roughly 130-subject validation cohort (separate from the 666-subject first cohort). Assay used: immunoSEQ multiplex PCR; TCRdb lists only in-frame clones, some missing. The table shows tens of thousands of clones, with 95% to 98% occurring only once. Findings of the study overall: Most TCRs appeared rarely, but some public TCRs recurred in many donors.

With regard to this clone: The antigen remains unidentified.

The CDR3 is 16 amino acids. The V and J ends lost 5 bases and 3 bases, in that order; junction bases with no gene match: 10. Germline V gene lookup returns CDR1 MNHEY and CDR2 SMNVEV (reference sequence). Sequences were obtained from PBMCs. The chain employs TRBV27 and TRBJ1-3; 7 bases align to TRBD1. The clonotype comes from a woman aged 18-29 years in good health and CMV-seropositive. The DNA of the CDR3 is TGTGCCAGCAGTCTCGACAGGGTAAGTATTGGAAACACCATATATTTT. Translating it yields CASSLDRVSIGNTIYF.